This paragraph reports one T cell receptor (beta chain). Its antigen is unknown. This sample was taken from a study of shared clonotypes between healthy human individuals. Study information: There were three CD4 naive, three CD4 memory, two CD8 naive and one CD8 memory plates per donor. Study findings and constraints: Rarefaction gave evidence that sorted-subset sequencing remained incomplete despite large depth.

The run depth of the assay was deep. Only in-frame clones appear in the TCRdb table, and some are missing; sequencing was by immunoSEQ multiplex PCR. The table lists about 960,000 clones, around three quarters of them singletons. The ends were cut back, 3 bases at V and 8 bases at J, with 10 bases in the middle. The CDR3 is made up of 12 amino acids. The germline V gene has CDR1 MDHEN and CDR2 SYDVKM. The origin of this receptor is a young man in good health. Sample: memory CD4+ T cells sorted from blood. The subset: CD45RA-negative fraction. V gene TRBV28 combines with J gene TRBJ1-2; D remains ambiguous. The CDR3 bases are TGTGCCAGCAGTTTGGCCGTGGAAGGCTACACCTTC. It codes for CASSLAVEGYTF.